A selection of T cell receptor beta chains follows, all from one sample in a study of beta chain features in type 1 diabetes. The repertoire was sequenced with immunoSEQ multiplex PCR; TCRdb's copy has only in-frame clones and lacks some. Of about 640,000 clones in the sample, approximately 13% were seen once. Specimen: naive CD4+ T cells from blood. The source is a young man with type 1 diabetes. Each CDR3 is given with its conserved first and last residue. The D gene is left open where the match is weak. Expanded clones are given a class, and other clones once, few, many or no size at all.

j_gene,abundance,d_gene,v_gene,len,CDR3aa,CDR3nt
TRBJ2-7,NA,NA,TRBV2,12,CASTGQSYEQYF,TGTGCCAGCACCGGACAGAGCTACGAGCAGTACTTC
TRBJ1-2,NA,NA,TRBV27,14,CASSGRGWGYGYTF,TGTGCCAGCAGTGGTAGGGGTTGGGGCTATGGCTACACCTTC
TRBJ2-1,NA,NA,TRBV7-8,12,CASRTRDNEQFF,TGTGCCAGCAGAACCAGGGACAATGAGCAGTTCTTC
TRBJ1-2,NA,NA,TRBV4-2,12,CASSQGRYGYTF,TGTGCCAGCAGCCAAGGACGGTATGGCTACACCTTC
TRBJ1-5,few,NA,TRBV18,15,CASSPPVPGPQPQHF,TGTGCCAGCTCACCACCGGTTCCAGGGCCACAGCCCCAGCATTTT
TRBJ2-3,NA,TRBD1,TRBV9,16,CASSVLGQGAPDTQYF,TGTGCCAGCAGCGTTCTAGGACAGGGGGCCCCAGATACGCAGTATTTT
TRBJ2-5,few,NA,TRBV11-3,13,CASSLDGGETQYF,TGTGCCAGCAGCTTAGATGGCGGGGAGACCCAGTACTTC
TRBJ1-2,NA,NA,TRBV27,15,CASSPLEGRGYGYTF,TGTGCCAGCAGTCCCCTTGAGGGGCGGGGCTATGGCTACACCTTC
TRBJ1-2,few,NA,TRBV28,14,CASSLAAGVGGYTF,TGTGCCAGCAGTTTAGCGGCAGGGGTGGGTGGCTACACCTTC
TRBJ2-5,NA,NA,TRBV18,13,CASSPGHQETQYF,TGTGCCAGCTCACCAGGCCACCAAGAGACCCAGTACTTC
TRBJ1-5,many,NA,TRBV23-1,9,CASSQPQHF,TGCGCCAGCAGTCAGCCCCAGCATTTT
TRBJ2-7,few,TRBD1,TRBV25-1,15,CASSEFGTGSYEQYF,TGTGCCAGCAGTGAATTCGGGACAGGGTCATACGAGCAGTACTTC
TRBJ1-1,NA,TRBD1,TRBV4-2,14,CASSRDRDAREAFF,TGTGCCAGCAGCCGCGACAGGGACGCCAGAGAAGCTTTCTTT
TRBJ2-7,NA,TRBD1,TRBV29-1,12,CSVATGTGKQYF,TGCAGCGTTGCTACCGGGACAGGGAAGCAGTACTTC
TRBJ2-1,NA,NA,TRBV6-6,12,CASKAAAIGQFF,TGTGCCAGCAAGGCAGCAGCTATTGGGCAGTTCTTC
TRBJ2-5,NA,TRBD2,TRBV7-8,18,CASSLGLAGGRSLETQYF,TGTGCCAGCAGCTTAGGGTTAGCGGGGGGTCGAAGCCTAGAGACCCAGTACTTC
TRBJ2-3,NA,NA,TRBV7-2,13,CASSLYLTDTQYF,TGTGCCAGCAGCTTGTATCTCACAGATACGCAGTATTTT
TRBJ1-2,few,NA,TRBV6-1,14,CASSEGTQYYGYTF,TGTGCCAGCAGTGAAGGGACGCAGTACTATGGCTACACCTTC
TRBJ1-6,few,NA,TRBV10-3,14,CATLPADSVSPLHF,TGTGCCACACTCCCGGCAGATTCTGTTTCACCCCTCCACTTT
TRBJ1-2,few,TRBD1,TRBV25-1,15,CASSDFTGTGSGYTF,TGTGCCAGCAGTGACTTTACCGGGACAGGGTCGGGCTACACCTTC
TRBJ1-5,few,NA,TRBV29-1,13,CSVGQGPYQPQHF,TGCAGCGTTGGCCAGGGTCCATATCAGCCCCAGCATTTT
TRBJ1-1,few,TRBD1,TRBV12-5,15,CASGTGQGLYTEAFF,TGTGCTAGTGGGACGGGACAGGGGTTGTACACTGAAGCTTTCTTT